The 23 T cell receptor beta chains reported below all come from one sample, sequenced in a study of graft-versus-host responses after intestinal transplantation. Measured with immunoSEQ multiplex PCR; TCRdb has only the in-frame clones, and not every one. Among about 97,000 clones listed, about 93% were seen once. This sample comprised PBMCs, obtained 450 to 480 days after intestinal transplant. These receptors originate from a human patient who received an intestinal transplant, so some T cells may come from the graft donor.

The chain has TRBV9 and TRBJ1-1; D uncertain. Germline V CDR1 and CDR2: SGDLS, YYNGEE. The CDR3 is made up of 14 amino acids. V shed 0 bases and J shed 4 bases, with 10 bases lying between them. CDR3 nucleotides: TGTGCCAGCAGCGTAGGGGCCACGAGCACTGAAGCTTTCTTT. Translating it yields CASSVGATSTEAFF.

The genes are TRBV5-1 and TRBJ1-4; D ambiguous. Germline V gives CDR1 SGHRS, CDR2 YFSETQ. With 7 bases removed from V and 4 bases from J, the gap between germline ends came to 11 bases. The CDR3 has 13 amino acids. The CDR3 coding sequence is TGCGCCAGCCGTCGCAGGCGTAATGAAAAACTGTTTTTT. Protein sequence: CASRRRRNEKLFF.

The genes are TRBV10-3 and TRBJ2-2; weak D call: TRBD1 (6 bases). Germline CDR1 and CDR2: ENHRY and SYGVKD. The length of the CDR3 is 16 residues. Between the trimmed V and J ends, which lost 2 bases and 6 bases, there was a span of 16 bases. The CDR3 reads CAISELSITGSGELFF. CDR3 nucleotides: TGTGCCATCAGTGAGCTGTCCATCACAGGGTCCGGGGAGCTGTTTTTT.

The gene calls are TRBV18 and TRBJ1-1; 8 bases line up with TRBD1. V shed 3 bases, J shed 0 bases, and the junction held 3 bases outside the gene matches. This CDR3 has 15 residues. Germline V gene sequence: CDR1 KGHSH, CDR2 LQKENI. CDR3 residues: CASSPGQGMNTEAFF. Written as DNA, the CDR3 is TGTGCCAGCTCACCCGGACAGGGAATGAACACTGAAGCTTTCTTT.

The chain uses TRBV18 and TRBJ1-6; 7 nucleotides line up with TRBD1. Per the germline V gene, CDR1 is KGHSH and CDR2 is LQKENI. Trimming removed 2 bases from V and 9 bases from J; junction bases left unmatched: 4. This CDR3 spans 14 amino acids. The CDR3 DNA reads TGTGCCAGCTCACCAAACCCAGGGGGTTCACCCCTCCACTTT. This codes for CASSPNPGGSPLHF.

The chain has TRBV7-3 and TRBJ1-6; D perhaps matches TRBD1 (5 bases). The CDR3 spans 17 residues. Trimming cost V 1 base and J 6 bases, with 16 bases left between them. Germline V gene data show CDR1 as SGHTA and CDR2 as FQGTGA. The DNA for the CDR3 is TGTGCCAGCAGCTTAATGGGGGGTGTCGGGGTTAATTCACCCCTCCACTTT. Protein product: CASSLMGGVGVNSPLHF.

The chain links TRBV5-8 to TRBJ2-5; D remains ambiguous. The length of the CDR3 is 15 residues. In germline, CDR1 is SGHTS, CDR2 YDEGEE. V was shortened by 4 bases and J by 5 bases, with 18 bases between the two germline ends. CDR3 coding DNA: TGTGCCAGCAGCCCTGGGTTAGTAATCCTCGAGACCCAGTACTTC. Protein sequence: CASSPGLVILETQYF.

The chain links TRBV11-2 to TRBJ2-7; no reliable D call. Looked up from germline, CDR1 is SGHAT and CDR2 is FQNNGV. The CDR3 loop spans 14 amino acids. Trimming cost V 5 bases and J 1 base, with 12 bases left between them. The CDR3 spells CASSPETVSYEQYF. The CDR3 nucleotides read TGTGCCAGCAGCCCTGAGACGGTGTCCTACGAGCAGTACTTC.

The rearrangement joins TRBV13 to TRBJ2-5; TRBD1 matches at 8 bases. The germline CDR1 and CDR2 sequences are PRHDT and FYEKMQ (reference sequence). There are 15 residues in the CDR3. Trimming took 0 bases from V and 4 from J; bases not matched to a gene: 4. The CDR3 loop reads CASSLGTGAGETQYF. The CDR3 nucleotides are TGTGCCAGCAGCTTAGGGACAGGGGCGGGAGAGACCCAGTACTTC.

This clone was picked up one time. J is TRBJ1-1 and V is TRBV5-1; D remains unclear. Trimming left V 4 bases short and J 4 bases short, with 8 bases between. The CDR3 has 12 amino acids. CDR1 is SGHRS and CDR2 is YFSETQ in the germline V gene. The CDR3 coding sequence is TGCGCCAGCAGCGGGGTCGGCACTGAAGCTTTCTTT. Its translation is CASSGVGTEAFF.

V usage is TRBV7-9 and J usage is TRBJ2-7; D remains ambiguous. CDR1 and CDR2 (germline): SEHNR, FQNEAQ (reference sequence). This CDR3 is 14 amino acids long. V dropped 3 bases and J dropped 3 bases, with 12 bases sitting between them. As DNA, the CDR3 is TGTGCCAGCAGCTTGGAGCACGCGCGCTACGAGCAGTACTTC. Translation gives CASSLEHARYEQYF.

V is TRBV14 and J is TRBJ1-6; possible D gene TRBD1, 5 bases. Deletions cut 3 bases from V and 6 bases from J, with 15 bases between. Per germline, CDR1 SGHDN and CDR2 FVKESK. This CDR3 has 16 residues. The CDR3 DNA is TGTGCCAGCAGCCAGCAACACTCGGGGGGTAATTCACCCCTCCACTTT. This encodes CASSQQHSGGNSPLHF.

This clone came up a few times. The V and J genes are TRBV5-1 and TRBJ2-3; 7 bases fit TRBD2. CDR3 size: 14 residues. V lost 3 bases, J lost 3 bases, and 4 bases stayed unmatched. Germline V CDR1 and CDR2: SGHRS, YFSETQ. CDR3 nucleotide sequence: TGCGCCAGCAGCTACGTGGGGGGGACAGATACGCAGTATTTT. Its protein is CASSYVGGTDTQYF.

The chain couples TRBV6-5 to TRBJ2-7; D possibly corresponds to TRBD1 (6 bases). This CDR3 contains 15 residues. Germline-derived CDR1 and CDR2 are MNHEY and SVGAGI. Trimming stripped 6 bases from V and 1 base from J, with 16 bases between. CDR3 sequence: CASSKGVWKSYEQYF. CDR3 DNA sequence: TGTGCCAGCAGCAAGGGGGTTTGGAAGTCCTACGAGCAGTACTTC.

This rearrangement joins TRBV6-5 to TRBJ1-2; D gene unclear. The V and J ends lost 6 bases and 4 bases respectively, with 12 bases between them. The CDR3 contains 13 residues. From germline, CDR1 is MNHEY and CDR2 SVGAGI. The CDR3 spells CASRQTLPYGYTF. For the CDR3, the DNA is TGTGCCAGCAGACAGACCCTCCCCTATGGCTACACCTTC.

J is TRBJ2-7 and V is TRBV19; 8 bases line up with TRBD1. This CDR3 is built from 13 residues. The V gene end was trimmed by 5 bases and the J gene end by 3 bases; junction bases not matched to a gene: 3. CDR1 and CDR2 (germline): LNHDA, SQIVND (reference sequence). The DNA of the CDR3 is TGTGCCAGTAGTGGACAGGGAGGCTACGAGCAGTACTTC. Translating gives CASSGQGGYEQYF.

The chain joins TRBV29-1 to TRBJ2-7; D remains unclear. The germline gives CDR1 SQVTM, CDR2 ANQGSEA. The CDR3 runs to 13 residues. V was trimmed by 0 bases and J by 2 bases, leaving 8 bases between them. The CDR3 loop is CSVEDGLTYEQYF. The CDR3 DNA is TGCAGCGTTGAAGATGGCCTTACCTACGAGCAGTACTTC.

The rearrangement links TRBV5-5 to TRBJ2-7; the D gene is possibly TRBD1 (6 bases). Germline values: CDR1 SGHKS, CDR2 YYEKEE (reference sequence). The CDR3 sequence is 15 residues long. Between the trimmed V and J ends, which lost 4 bases and 3 bases, there was a span of 17 bases. The CDR3 loop reads CASSQDSPPSYEQYF. The CDR3 DNA reads TGTGCCAGCAGCCAGGACAGTCCACCTAGCTACGAGCAGTACTTC. The whole variable domain, filled in from reference TRBV5-5 and TRBJ2-7, reads DAGVTQSPTHLIKTRGQQVTLRCSPISGHKSVSWYQQVLGQGPQFIFQYYEKEERGRGNFPDRFSARQFPNYSSELNVNALLLGDSALYLCASSQDSPPSYEQYFGPGTRLTVT.

V and J are TRBV12-5 and TRBJ2-7; weak D call: TRBD1 (5 bases). Germline V gene data show CDR1 as LGHNT and CDR2 as FRNRAP. The germline V and J ends were trimmed by 1 base and 4 bases, with 8 bases remaining between them. The CDR3 covers 13 residues. The DNA for the CDR3 is TGTGCTAGTGGTTTGGGACAGAGATACGAGCAGTACTTC. Amino acids: CASGLGQRYEQYF.

This chain joins TRBV5-1 and TRBJ1-1; 7 nucleotides match TRBD1. This CDR3 spans 12 amino acids. The V gene's germline CDR1 is SGHRS and CDR2 YFSETQ. Germline trimming cut 3 bases from V and 7 bases from J; bases unmatched to any gene: 3. CDR3 protein: CASSSGQFEAFF. The CDR3 bases are TGCGCCAGCAGCTCGGGACAGTTTGAAGCTTTCTTT.

V usage is TRBV6-1 and J usage is TRBJ2-5, with D perhaps matching TRBD1 (6 bases). Germline CDR1 MNHNS, CDR2 SASEGT. The V end lost 2 bases, the J end lost 1 base, and 8 bases lay between the germline ends. This CDR3 contains 14 residues. The CDR3 DNA reads TGTGCCAGCAGTGAAATGGGGGCCCAAGAGACCCAGTACTTC. It specifies CASSEMGAQETQYF.

The chain employs TRBV5-6 and TRBJ1-1; no clear D gene. Germline CDR1 is SGHDT and CDR2 is YYEEEE. Trimming removed 0 bases at V and 8 bases at J, with 8 bases between. The CDR3 totals 12 residues. The CDR3: CASSLGAGEAFF. For the CDR3, the DNA is TGTGCCAGCAGCTTGGGGGCAGGAGAAGCTTTCTTT.

Points on this clone: The sample has other DNA sequences that encode this CDR3 too. The CDR3 DNA follows: TGTGCCACCAGCGGGACAGGGGGGGCCTACGAGCAGTACTTC. Its translation is CATSGTGGAYEQYF. This chain connects TRBV15 to TRBJ2-7, with 11 bases matching TRBD1. Germline CDR1 and CDR2: LNHNV and YYDKDF (reference sequence). There are 14 residues in the CDR3. J gave up 2 bases and V 5 bases, and 2 bases lay outside the gene matches.